These 19 T cell receptor beta chains came from one sample sequenced in a study of graft-versus-host responses after intestinal transplantation. Clones were read by immunoSEQ multiplex PCR, and TCRdb kept only the in-frame ones, dropping some. The sample lists 100,000 to 120,000 clones, 90% to 95% occurring once. These TCRs are of unknown antigen specificity. The sample consisted of unstimulated CD8+ T cells sorted from spleen or lymph node cells, taken before intestinal transplant. These receptors all stem from a human donor who received an intestinal transplant.

The chain combines TRBV5-1 with TRBJ2-7, with a weak D call TRBD1 (6 bases). The CDR3 consists of 13 residues. Per germline, CDR1 SGHRS and CDR2 YFSETQ. V was trimmed by 2 bases and J by 7 bases, leaving 13 bases between them. The CDR3 protein is CASSFYRVEEQYF. CDR3 in DNA: TGCGCCAGCAGCTTTTACAGGGTGGAAGAGCAGTACTTC.

This chain links TRBV19 with TRBJ1-1; 7 bases match TRBD1. CDR3 size: 14 residues. The V gene end was trimmed by 4 bases and the J gene end by 4 bases; junction bases not matched to a gene: 6. Germline CDR1 is LNHDA and CDR2 is SQIVND (reference sequence). The CDR3 sequence: CASSTRGGRTEAFF. The CDR3 DNA follows: TGTGCCAGTAGTACCAGGGGGGGTCGCACTGAAGCTTTCTTT.

The rearrangement links TRBV10-1 to TRBJ1-2; D gene unclear. In germline, CDR1 is WNHNN, CDR2 SYGVQD (reference sequence). The CDR3 contains 14 residues. Trimming took off 0 bases at V and 7 bases at J, with 12 bases between the two ends. The CDR3 loop reads CASSESGEAGGYTF. DNA of the CDR3: TGCGCCAGCAGTGAGTCCGGAGAAGCAGGTGGCTACACCTTC.

The chain links TRBV7-6 to TRBJ2-5; the D is unclear. From germline, CDR1 is SGHVS and CDR2 FNYEAQ. Trimming shortened V by 0 bases and J by 5 bases, and 4 bases separated the two germline ends. The length of the CDR3 is 12 residues. CDR3 sequence (DNA): TGTGCCAGCAGCTTAGCGTACGAGACCCAGTACTTC. Translation gives CASSLAYETQYF.

This chain links TRBV7-6 with TRBJ1-4, with D uncertain. CDR1 and CDR2 from the germline V gene are SGHVS and FNYEAQ. The V end was cut by 4 bases, the J end by 3 bases, with 9 bases between. The length of the CDR3 is 14 residues. The CDR3 DNA follows: TGTGCCAGCAGCTCCTGGGCGGCTAATGAAAAACTGTTTTTT. Its protein product is CASSSWAANEKLFF.

This clone was observed a handful of times. This sequence joins TRBV7-9 and TRBJ1-5; D ambiguous. The CDR3 contains 16 residues. V gave up 2 bases and J gave up 0 bases, with 11 bases separating them. Germline loops: CDR1 SEHNR, CDR2 FQNEAQ (reference sequence). CDR3 residues: CASSLWPDYSNQPQHF. DNA for the CDR3: TGTGCCAGCAGCTTATGGCCCGACTATAGCAATCAGCCCCAGCATTTT. The full variable domain, its missing parts supplied by reference TRBV7-9 and TRBJ1-5, is DTGVSQNPRHKITKRGQNVTFRCDPISEHNRLYWYRQTLGQGPEFLTYFQNEAQLEKSRLLSDRFSAERPKGSFSTLEIQRTEQGDSAMYLCASSLWPDYSNQPQHFGDGTRLSIL.

This clone appeared a single time. The chain employs TRBV29-1 and TRBJ2-6, with 8 positions matching TRBD1. This CDR3 region has 17 residues. CDR1 and CDR2 (germline): SQVTM, ANQGSEA. Trimming cost V 6 bases and J 4 bases; bases outside gene matches: 14. For the CDR3, the DNA is TGCAGCGTCGGAGGAGGCAGGGGGCCGGAGGGGGCCAACGTCCTGACTTTC. Its translation is CSVGGGRGPEGANVLTF.

The chain combines TRBV9 with TRBJ2-4, with D maybe TRBD2 (6 bases). The CDR3 length is 12 residues. Trimming removed 5 bases from V and 5 bases from J, with 8 bases in between. Germline CDR1 and CDR2: SGDLS and YYNGEE. CDR3 protein: CASSGEENIQYF. DNA for the CDR3: TGTGCCAGCAGTGGGGAGGAAAACATTCAGTACTTC.

This clone was seen only a few times. The chain combines TRBV7-9 with TRBJ2-5, with no clear D. The germline gives CDR1 SEHNR, CDR2 FQNEAQ (reference sequence). Trimming left V 4 bases short and J 5 bases short, with 11 bases between. The CDR3 extends over 13 amino acids. This CDR3 is CASSSGLGETQYF. As DNA, the CDR3 is TGTGCCAGCAGCTCCGGGTTAGGGGAGACCCAGTACTTC.

The chain joins TRBV30 to TRBJ2-1, with 10 bases identical to TRBD2. The germline V gene has CDR1 GTSNPN and CDR2 SVGIG (reference sequence). The CDR3 extends over 14 amino acids. J was trimmed by 1 base and V by 5 bases; bases with no gene match: 2. Here the CDR3 DNA reads TGTGCCTGGGAGACTAGCGGGTCCTACAATGAGCAGTTCTTC. It specifies CAWETSGSYNEQFF.

The count of this clone is one. The chain employs TRBV7-8 and TRBJ2-7; D is unresolved. V was shortened by 0 bases and J by 0 bases, with 12 bases between the two germline ends. The germline V gene has CDR1 SGHVS and CDR2 FQNEAQ. The length of the CDR3 is 16 residues. CDR3 bases: TGTGCCAGCAGCTTAGCGCCTCCCGCCAGCTCCTACGAGCAGTACTTC. Encoded protein: CASSLAPPASSYEQYF.

V usage is TRBV4-1 and J usage is TRBJ2-7; 10 bases line up with TRBD1. The CDR3 has 15 residues. Germline V gene sequence: CDR1 MGHRA, CDR2 YSYEKL. The V segment lost 0 bases and the J segment 7 bases; nucleotides outside the gene matches: 6. This CDR3 is CASSQDAGTGVEQYF. CDR3 in DNA: TGCGCCAGCAGCCAAGATGCGGGGACAGGGGTTGAGCAGTACTTC.

The V and J genes are TRBV9 and TRBJ2-6; D call uncertain. The CDR3 totals 14 residues. Germline loops: CDR1 SGDLS, CDR2 YYNGEE. V was shortened by 4 bases and J by 3 bases, with 8 bases between the two germline ends. In nucleotides, the CDR3 is TGTGCCAGCAGCCCCATTGGTGGGGCCAACGTCCTGACTTTC. Encoded protein: CASSPIGGANVLTF.

This chain connects TRBV6-5 to TRBJ2-6; no definite D call. V shed 5 bases and J shed 2 bases, with 10 bases lying between them. CDR1 is MNHEY and CDR2 is SVGAGI in the germline V gene. This CDR3 has 15 amino acids. Here the CDR3 reads CASSLFTAGANVLTF. Written as DNA, the CDR3 is TGTGCCAGCAGTCTTTTTACGGCTGGGGCCAACGTCCTGACTTTC.

The V and J genes are TRBV16 and TRBJ2-7; D is ambiguous. V was trimmed by 0 bases and J by 3 bases, leaving 9 bases between them. Germline assignment: CDR1 KGHSY and CDR2 FQNENV. The CDR3 consists of 14 residues. CDR3 amino acids: CASSQSGRLYEQYF. The DNA for the CDR3 is TGTGCCAGCAGCCAATCAGGTAGGCTCTACGAGCAGTACTTC.

CDR3 residues: CASSPRTSGGTDTQYF. CDR3 coding DNA: TGTGCCAGCAGCCCGCGGACTAGCGGTGGCACAGATACGCAGTATTTT. The chain has TRBV5-4 and TRBJ2-3; the match to TRBD2 covers 10 bases. J lost 1 base, V lost 4 bases, and 6 bases had no gene match. CDR1 and CDR2 from the germline V gene are SGHNT and YYREEE (reference sequence). This CDR3 region has 16 residues.

This sequence joins TRBV12-5 and TRBJ1-3; no clear D gene. With 0 bases removed from V and 2 bases from J, the gap between germline ends came to 11 bases. From germline, CDR1 is LGHNT and CDR2 FRNRAP. CDR3 size: 16 residues. This chain's CDR3 is CASGLVLSETGNTIYF. The CDR3 DNA sequence: TGTGCTAGTGGTTTGGTACTTTCGGAGACTGGAAACACCATATATTTT.

The genes are TRBV18 and TRBJ2-1; the match to TRBD2 covers 14 bases. With 4 bases clipped from V and 7 bases from J, the junction kept 0 bases outside the gene matches. The CDR3 totals 14 residues. Germline CDR1 KGHSH, CDR2 LQKENI. CDR3 sequence reads: CASSRLAGGNEQFF. CDR3 coding DNA: TGTGCCAGCTCACGACTAGCGGGAGGGAATGAGCAGTTCTTC. The full variable domain, with the rest looked up from reference TRBV18 and TRBJ2-1, is NAGVMQNPRHLVRRRGQEARLRCSPMKGHSHVYWYRQLPEEGLKFMVYLQKENIIDESGMPKERFSAEFPKEGPSILRIQQVVRGDSAAYFCASSRLAGGNEQFFGPGTRLTVL.

This chain joins TRBV11-2 and TRBJ2-1; 8 nucleotides line up with TRBD1. The CDR3 spans 14 residues. Losses at the gene ends were 6 bases for V and 8 bases for J; bases not matched to a gene: 9. In germline, CDR1 is SGHAT, CDR2 FQNNGV. This chain's CDR3 is CASSTGTGIDEQFF. The DNA for the CDR3 is TGTGCCAGCAGTACCGGGACAGGAATCGATGAGCAGTTCTTC.